These T cell receptor beta chains were read from a single sample in a study of spatial heterogeneity in lung cancer. Using its own MiXCR run on the 5' RACE reads, TCRdb lists one record per CDR3 protein. Here the sample spans under 150,000 distinct CDR3 sequences, 10% to 14% being singletons. The sample was PBMCs, taken at follow-up. Receptors were obtained from a female donor with early-stage non-small cell lung cancer. Both conserved end residues are part of each CDR3. The D gene is left open where the match is weak. Size is omitted from some rows. Given values are once, few, many or a class for expanded clones.

j_call | v_call | clone_size | d_call | cdr3_nt | cdr3_aa
TRBJ2-4 | TRBV4-1 | . | . | TGCGCCAGCAGCCAATTTGGCGGGTTTGCAAACATTCAGTACTTC | CASSQFGGFANIQYF
TRBJ1-1 | TRBV28 | . | . | TGTGCCAGCAGGGGTGAACAGGAACCATTAATCTTCAACACTGAAGCTTTCTTT | CASRGEQEPLIFNTEAFF
TRBJ1-2 | TRBV6-5 | few | . | TGTGCCAGCAACCGTTACCCCAGATTAGCTAACTATGGCTACACCTTC | CASNRYPRLANYGYTF
TRBJ2-1 | TRBV27 | . | TRBD2 | TGTGCCAGCAAAAACAGCGGGAGGGCTGGTAATGAGCAGTTCTTC | CASKNSGRAGNEQFF
TRBJ1-2 | TRBV7-8 | many | . | TGTGCCAGCAGCTTAGGTTTCGGGGGCAACAACTATGGCTACACCTTC | CASSLGFGGNNYGYTF
TRBJ2-6 | TRBV20-1 | few | . | TGCAGTGCTAGGGCTGGGGCCAACGTCCTGACTTTC | CSARAGANVLTF
TRBJ1-1 | TRBV6-5 | few | . | TGTGCCAGCAGTTATCACAGGTCGGAGCCGATAAACACTGAAGCTTTCTTT | CASSYHRSEPINTEAFF
TRBJ1-5 | TRBV20-1 | few | TRBD1 | TGCAGTGCTAGGGAATTGGACAGGGTTTATCAGCCCCAGCATTTT | CSARELDRVYQPQHF
TRBJ1-4 | TRBV3-1 | few | . | TGTGCCAGCAGCCAGTCTAATGAAAAACTGTTTTTT | CASSQSNEKLFF
TRBJ2-7 | TRBV18 | many | . | TGTGCCAGCTCACCAAGGACTGCCTCCTACGAGCAGTACTTC | CASSPRTASYEQYF
TRBJ2-3 | TRBV15 | . | TRBD2 | TGTGCCACCAGCAGAGAACTAGCGGGAGATACGCAGTATTTT | CATSRELAGDTQYF
TRBJ2-7 | TRBV28 | few | . | TGTGCCAGCAGTTTTTTACAGTTTGGGAAGTACGAGCAGTACTTC | CASSFLQFGKYEQYF
TRBJ1-2 | TRBV20-1 | many | TRBD1 | TGCAGTGCCGCGACAGGGGACTATGGCTACACCTTC | CSAATGDYGYTF
TRBJ2-3 | TRBV7-9 | . | TRBD2 | TGTGCCAGCAGCGCGATGGGACTAGCGGGAGGTACAGATACGCAGTATTTT | CASSAMGLAGGTDTQYF
TRBJ1-4 | TRBV4-3 | . | . | TGCGCCAACATAGCGGGGACACCGTTTTCCAATGCTATAGGTGAAAAACTGTTTTTT | CANIAGTPFSNAIGEKLFF
TRBJ2-6 | TRBV7-2 | many | . | TGTGCCAGCAACCCACAACCCGGACGGATCTCTGGGGCCAACGTCCTGACTTTC | CASNPQPGRISGANVLTF
TRBJ2-2 | TRBV29-1 | many | . | TGCAGCGTTGCCCTACAGGGTCCCTTGAACACCGGGGAGCTGTTTTTT | CSVALQGPLNTGELFF
TRBJ2-1 | TRBV9 | few | TRBD2 | TGTGCCAGCAGCGTAGCAATCACGGGAGGACTAGCTGAGCAGTTCTTC | CASSVAITGGLAEQFF
TRBJ1-4 | TRBV7-2 | . | TRBD1 | TGTGCCAGCAGCAATCAGGGGGCGCGGGAAAAACTGTTTTTT | CASSNQGAREKLFF
TRBJ1-2 | TRBV27 | . | . | TGTGCCAGCAGTTTCGCTGAATCCTATGGCTACACCTTC | CASSFAESYGYTF
TRBJ2-1 | TRBV9 | few | . | TGTGCCAGCAGCCCGCCCCCGGACTACAATGAGCAGTTCTTC | CASSPPPDYNEQFF
TRBJ1-3 | TRBV29-1 | . | . | TGCAGCGCCGCAACTGGAAACACCATATATTTT | CSAATGNTIYF
TRBJ2-7 | TRBV10-1 | many | TRBD2 | TGCGCCAGCAGTGACGGCGGGACTACCTACGAGCAGTACTTC | CASSDGGTTYEQYF
TRBJ1-4 | TRBV9 | many | . | TGTGCCAGCAGCCCGGGTTCCGCGAATGAAAAACTGTTTTTT | CASSPGSANEKLFF
TRBJ2-2 | TRBV18 | many | TRBD1 | TGTGCCAGCTCACCACTCGGGACAGGGACCACCGGGGAGCTGTTTTTT | CASSPLGTGTTGELFF
TRBJ1-6 | TRBV12-3/TRBV12-4 | few | TRBD1 | TGTGCCAGCAGTCGACAGGGGGAATATTCACCCCTCCACTTT | CASSRQGEYSPLHF
TRBJ2-3 | TRBV4-2 | . | TRBD1 | TGTGCCAGCAGCCAGGGACAGTACACAGATACGCAGTATTTT | CASSQGQYTDTQYF
TRBJ2-1 | TRBV7-2 | . | . | TGTGCCAGCAGCTCCCCGAGAAATGAGCAGTTCTTC | CASSSPRNEQFF
TRBJ2-1 | TRBV20-1 | . | TRBD2 | TGCAGTGCCGCGACTAGCGGGGGTCTAAGCTCCTACAATGAGCAGTTCTTC | CSAATSGGLSSYNEQFF
TRBJ2-1 | TRBV2 | many | TRBD2 | TGTGCCAGCAGGGGGACTAGCGGGAGACTTGAGCAGTTCTTC | CASRGTSGRLEQFF
TRBJ1-5 | TRBV6-2/TRBV6-3 | . | . | TGTGCCAGCAGTCAGGGACGCCCGGCCTTTAGCAATCAGCCCCAGCATTTT | CASSQGRPAFSNQPQHF
TRBJ2-3 | TRBV27 | many | . | TGTGCCAGCAGTCGCGCCCTGACAGATACGCAGTATTTT | CASSRALTDTQYF
TRBJ2-7 | TRBV7-8 | many | . | TGTGCCAGCAGCTTAGCGCGGACCTACGAGCAGTACTTC | CASSLARTYEQYF
TRBJ1-5 | TRBV6-2/TRBV6-3 | few | . | TGTGCCAGCAGTTACTCGGGGGTTGGCAATCAGCCCCAGCATTTT | CASSYSGVGNQPQHF
TRBJ2-1 | TRBV18 | . | TRBD2 | TGTGCCAGCTCAACGACTAGCGGGAGGCGAGGAGACTACAATGAGCAGTTCTTC | CASSTTSGRRGDYNEQFF
TRBJ1-5 | TRBV2 | few | . | TGTGCCAGCGGCCCCCAGGGAGGCAATCAGCCCCAGCATTTT | CASGPQGGNQPQHF
TRBJ2-5 | TRBV10-3 | many | . | TGTGCCATCAGTGAGAGGAAAGAGACCCAGTACTTC | CAISERKETQYF
TRBJ1-5 | TRBV27 | few | TRBD1 | TGTGCCAGCAGAAAACAGGGGGTTGGCAATCAGCCCCAGCATTTT | CASRKQGVGNQPQHF
TRBJ2-6 | TRBV19 | . | . | TGTACCAGTAGTCCAGGGTATACCGGGGCCAACGTCCTGACTTTC | CTSSPGYTGANVLTF
TRBJ1-4 | TRBV27 | . | . | TGTGCCAGCAGTGAGGCCTACAATGAAAAACTGTTTTTT | CASSEAYNEKLFF
TRBJ1-4 | TRBV4-2 | many | TRBD1 | TGTGCCAGCAGCCAACCGACAGGGGGTAATGAAAAACTGTTTTTT | CASSQPTGGNEKLFF
TRBJ1-1 | TRBV21-1 | few | . | TGTGCCAGCAAGAGGTTTCGCGGGGAAGAAGCTTTCTTT | CASKRFRGEEAFF
TRBJ1-2 | TRBV2 | . | TRBD1 | TGTGCCAGCAGGACTACAGGGGAAGGCGGCTACACCTTC | CASRTTGEGGYTF